The T cell receptor (beta chain) described here comes from a study of siplizumab effects on memory and regulatory T cells. TCRdb's copy holds only in-frame clones and misses some; the assay was immunoSEQ multiplex PCR. The repertoire has fewer than 30,000 clones, 80% to 90% of them found once; the top ten carry under 30%. In three donor pairs, unstimulated naive, memory, effector memory and TEMRA subsets were sequenced. Germline V CDR1 and CDR2: SGHDT, YYEEEE. Unmatched junction bases numbered 3, after V lost 4 bases and J lost 4 bases. CDR3 size: 13 residues. V gene TRBV5-6 combines with J gene TRBJ1-2, with 8 bases aligning to TRBD1. Sequencing input: memory CD4+ T cells sorted from blood. The source of this sequence is a human donor in good health. CDR3: CASSVGQAYGYTF. In nucleotides, the CDR3 is TGTGCCAGCAGCGTGGGACAGGCCTATGGCTACACCTTC. The full variable domain, rest sourced from reference TRBV5-6 and TRBJ1-2, is DAGVTQSPTHLIKTRGQQVTLRCSPKSGHDTVSWYQQALGQGPQFIFQYYEEEERQRGNFPDRFSGHQFPNYSSELNVNALLLGDSALYLCASSVGQAYGYTFGSGTRLTVV.